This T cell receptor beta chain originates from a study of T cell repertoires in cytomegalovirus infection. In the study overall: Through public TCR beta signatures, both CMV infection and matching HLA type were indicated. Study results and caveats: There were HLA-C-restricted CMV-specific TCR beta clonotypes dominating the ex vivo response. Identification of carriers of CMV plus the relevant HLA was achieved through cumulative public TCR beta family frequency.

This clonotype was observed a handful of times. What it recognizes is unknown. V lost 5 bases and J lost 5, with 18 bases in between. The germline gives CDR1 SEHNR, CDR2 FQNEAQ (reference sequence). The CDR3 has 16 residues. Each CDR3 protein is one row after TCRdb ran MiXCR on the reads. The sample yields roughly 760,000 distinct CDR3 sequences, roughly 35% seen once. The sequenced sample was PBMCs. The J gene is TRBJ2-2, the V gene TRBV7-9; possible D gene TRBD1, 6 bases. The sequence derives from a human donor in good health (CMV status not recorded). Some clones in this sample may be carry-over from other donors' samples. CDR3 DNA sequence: TGTGCCAGCAGCCCCGGGCTCGGGACACCTACCGGGGAGCTGTTTTTT. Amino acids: CASSPGLGTPTGELFF.